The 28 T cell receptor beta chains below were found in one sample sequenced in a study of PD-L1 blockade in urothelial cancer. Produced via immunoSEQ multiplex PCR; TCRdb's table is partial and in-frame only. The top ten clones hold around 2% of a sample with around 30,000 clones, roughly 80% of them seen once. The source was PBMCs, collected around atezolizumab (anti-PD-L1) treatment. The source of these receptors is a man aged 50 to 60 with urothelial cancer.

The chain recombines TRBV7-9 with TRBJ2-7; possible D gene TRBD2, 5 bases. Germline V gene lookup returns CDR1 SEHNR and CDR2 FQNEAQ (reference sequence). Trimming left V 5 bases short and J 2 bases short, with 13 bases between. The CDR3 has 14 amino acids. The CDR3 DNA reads TGTGCCAGCAGCCCTGGACTGAAAACCTACGAGCAGTACTTC. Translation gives CASSPGLKTYEQYF.

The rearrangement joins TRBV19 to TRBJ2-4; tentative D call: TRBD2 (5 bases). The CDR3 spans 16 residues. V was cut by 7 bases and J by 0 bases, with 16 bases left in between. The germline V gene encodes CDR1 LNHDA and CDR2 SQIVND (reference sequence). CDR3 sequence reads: CASTPAAVGAKNIQYF. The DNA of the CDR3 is TGTGCCAGTACCCCGGCAGCGGTCGGAGCCAAAAACATTCAGTACTTC.

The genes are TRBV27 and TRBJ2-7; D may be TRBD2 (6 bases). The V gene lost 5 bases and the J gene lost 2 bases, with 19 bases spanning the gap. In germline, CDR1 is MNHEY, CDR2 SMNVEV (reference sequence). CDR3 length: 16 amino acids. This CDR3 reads CASSRTGGKGTYEQYF. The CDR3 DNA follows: TGTGCCAGCAGTCGGACTGGCGGGAAGGGGACCTACGAGCAGTACTTC.

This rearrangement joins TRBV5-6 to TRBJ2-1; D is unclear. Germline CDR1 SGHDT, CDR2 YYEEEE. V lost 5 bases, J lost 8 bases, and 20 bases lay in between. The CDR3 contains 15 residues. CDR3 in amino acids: CASSLMAYSPHEQFF. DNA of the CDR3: TGTGCCAGCAGTTTGATGGCTTACAGCCCCCATGAGCAGTTCTTC. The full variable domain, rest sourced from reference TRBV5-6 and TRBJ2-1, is DAGVTQSPTHLIKTRGQQVTLRCSPKSGHDTVSWYQQALGQGPQFIFQYYEEEERQRGNFPDRFSGHQFPNYSSELNVNALLLGDSALYLCASSLMAYSPHEQFFGPGTRLTVL.

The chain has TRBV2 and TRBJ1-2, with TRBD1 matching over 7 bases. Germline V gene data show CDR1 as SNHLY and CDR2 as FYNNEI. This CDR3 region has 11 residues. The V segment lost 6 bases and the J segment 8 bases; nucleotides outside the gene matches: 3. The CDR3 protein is CASSRGEGYTF. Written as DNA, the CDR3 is TGTGCCAGCAGCAGGGGGGAAGGCTACACCTTC.

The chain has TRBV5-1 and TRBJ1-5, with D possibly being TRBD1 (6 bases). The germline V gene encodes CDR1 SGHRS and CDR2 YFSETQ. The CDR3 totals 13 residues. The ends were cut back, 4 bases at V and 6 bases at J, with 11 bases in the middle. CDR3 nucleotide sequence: TGCGCCAGCAGCGGGGGGGCGGGTCAGCCCCAGCATTTT. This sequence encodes CASSGGAGQPQHF.

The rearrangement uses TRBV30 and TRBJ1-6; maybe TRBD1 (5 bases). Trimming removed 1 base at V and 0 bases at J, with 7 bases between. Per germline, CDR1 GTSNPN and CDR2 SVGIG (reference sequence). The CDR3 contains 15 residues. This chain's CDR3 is CAWSGQGSYNSPLHF. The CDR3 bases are TGTGCCTGGAGTGGTCAGGGCTCCTATAATTCACCCCTCCACTTT. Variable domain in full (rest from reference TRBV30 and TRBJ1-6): SQTIHQWPATLVQPVGSPLSLECTVEGTSNPNLYWYRQAAGRGLQLLFYSVGIGQISSEVPQNLSASRPQDRQFILSSKKLLLSDSGFYLCAWSGQGSYNSPLHFGNGTRLTVT.

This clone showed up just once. This chain's CDR3 is CASSSRGTSNYGYTF. In DNA, the CDR3 is TGTGCCAGCAGCTCGAGGGGGACATCTAACTATGGCTACACCTTC. The chain links TRBV7-9 to TRBJ1-2; D possibly corresponds to TRBD1 (6 bases). V gave up 4 bases and J gave up 0 bases, with 12 bases separating them. The CDR3 consists of 15 residues. Per the germline V gene, CDR1 is SEHNR and CDR2 is FQNEAQ (reference sequence).

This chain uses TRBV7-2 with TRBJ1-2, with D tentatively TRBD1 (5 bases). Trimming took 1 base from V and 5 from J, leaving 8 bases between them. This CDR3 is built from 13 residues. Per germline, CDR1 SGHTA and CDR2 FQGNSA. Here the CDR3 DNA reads TGTGCCAGCAGCTTAGGGGAGGGGTATGGCTACACCTTC. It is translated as CASSLGEGYGYTF.

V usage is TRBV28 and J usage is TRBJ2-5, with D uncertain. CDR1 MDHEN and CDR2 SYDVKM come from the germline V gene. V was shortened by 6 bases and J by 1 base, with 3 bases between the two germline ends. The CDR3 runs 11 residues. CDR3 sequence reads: CASRAQETQYF. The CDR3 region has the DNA TGTGCCAGCAGGGCCCAAGAGACCCAGTACTTC.

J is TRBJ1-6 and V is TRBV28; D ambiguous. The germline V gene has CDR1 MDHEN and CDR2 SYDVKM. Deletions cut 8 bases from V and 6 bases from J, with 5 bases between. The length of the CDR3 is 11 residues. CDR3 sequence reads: CASAGNSPLHF. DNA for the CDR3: TGTGCCAGCGCGGGTAATTCACCCCTCCACTTT.

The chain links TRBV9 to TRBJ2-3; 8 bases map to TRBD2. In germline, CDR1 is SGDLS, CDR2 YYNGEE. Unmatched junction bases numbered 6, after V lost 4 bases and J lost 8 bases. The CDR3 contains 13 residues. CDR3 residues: CASSSPGLGTQYF. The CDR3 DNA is TGTGCCAGCAGCTCGCCGGGACTAGGTACGCAGTATTTT. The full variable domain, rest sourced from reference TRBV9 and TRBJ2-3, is DSGVTQTPKHLITATGQRVTLRCSPRSGDLSVYWYQQSLDQGLQFLIQYYNGEERAKGNILERFSAQQFPDLHSELNLSSLELGDSALYFCASSSPGLGTQYFGPGTRLTVL.

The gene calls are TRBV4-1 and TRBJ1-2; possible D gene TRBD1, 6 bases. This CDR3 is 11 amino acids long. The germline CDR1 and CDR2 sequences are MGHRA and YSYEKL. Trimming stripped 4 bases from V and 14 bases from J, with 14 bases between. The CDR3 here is CASSPGGRVTF. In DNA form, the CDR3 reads TGCGCCAGCAGCCCGGGGGGCAGGGTGACCTTC.

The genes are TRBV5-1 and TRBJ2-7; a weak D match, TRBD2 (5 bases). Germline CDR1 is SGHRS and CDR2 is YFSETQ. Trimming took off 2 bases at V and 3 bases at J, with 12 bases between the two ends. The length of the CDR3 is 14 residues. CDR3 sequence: CASSFSSGNYEQYF. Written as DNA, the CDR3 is TGCGCCAGCAGCTTTTCCAGCGGAAACTACGAGCAGTACTTC.

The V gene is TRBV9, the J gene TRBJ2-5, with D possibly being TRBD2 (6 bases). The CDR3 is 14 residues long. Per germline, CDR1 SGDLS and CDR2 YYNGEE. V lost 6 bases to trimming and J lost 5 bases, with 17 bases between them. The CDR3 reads CASTPSAFGETQYF. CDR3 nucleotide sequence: TGTGCCAGCACGCCTAGCGCGTTCGGGGAGACCCAGTACTTC.

The CDR3 DNA sequence: TGTGCCAGCAGCTTAGAGAGGGAGCAGTTCTTC. This translates into CASSLEREQFF. The chain links TRBV7-9 to TRBJ2-1, with no clear D. Trimming cost V 1 base and J 10 bases, with 5 bases left between them. The CDR3 length is 11 residues. Per the germline V gene, CDR1 is SEHNR and CDR2 is FQNEAQ (reference sequence). The full variable domain, its missing parts supplied by reference TRBV7-9 and TRBJ2-1, is DTGVSQNPRHKITKRGQNVTFRCDPISEHNRLYWYRQTLGQGPEFLTYFQNEAQLEKSRLLSDRFSAERPKGSFSTLEIQRTEQGDSAMYLCASSLEREQFFGPGTRLTVL.

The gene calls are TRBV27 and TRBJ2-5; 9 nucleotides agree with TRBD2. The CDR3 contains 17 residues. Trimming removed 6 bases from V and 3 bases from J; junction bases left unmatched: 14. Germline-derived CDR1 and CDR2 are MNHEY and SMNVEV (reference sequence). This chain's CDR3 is CASSTPPSGGRKETQYF. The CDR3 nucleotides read TGTGCCAGCAGCACCCCTCCCAGCGGGGGGAGGAAAGAGACCCAGTACTTC.

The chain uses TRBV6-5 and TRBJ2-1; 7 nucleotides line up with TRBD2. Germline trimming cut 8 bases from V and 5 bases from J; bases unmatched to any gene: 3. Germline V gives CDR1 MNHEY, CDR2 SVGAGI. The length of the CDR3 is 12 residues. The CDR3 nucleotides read TGTGCCAGCGTGGGACTAAACAATGAGCAGTTCTTC. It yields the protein CASVGLNNEQFF.

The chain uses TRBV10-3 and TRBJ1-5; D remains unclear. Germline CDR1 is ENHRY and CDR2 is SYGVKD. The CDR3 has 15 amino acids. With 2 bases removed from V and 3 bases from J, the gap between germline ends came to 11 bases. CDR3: CAISEEMRVNQPQHF. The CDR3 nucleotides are TGTGCCATCAGTGAGGAAATGAGGGTCAATCAGCCCCAGCATTTT.

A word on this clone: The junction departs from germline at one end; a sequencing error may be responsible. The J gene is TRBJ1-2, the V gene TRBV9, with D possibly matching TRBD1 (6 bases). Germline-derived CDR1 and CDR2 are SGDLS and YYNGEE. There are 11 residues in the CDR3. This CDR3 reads CASSIRQEMIF. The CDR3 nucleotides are TGTGCCAGCAGCATAAGACAGGAAATGATTTTC.

The DNA of the CDR3 is TGTGCCAGCAGTTATGCCCCGGGACAGCCCCAGCATTTT. Protein sequence: CASSYAPGQPQHF. This sequence joins TRBV6-5 and TRBJ1-5; D unclear. V gave up 3 bases and J gave up 7 bases, with 10 bases separating them. The CDR3 has 13 amino acids. CDR1 MNHEY and CDR2 SVGAGI come from the germline V gene.

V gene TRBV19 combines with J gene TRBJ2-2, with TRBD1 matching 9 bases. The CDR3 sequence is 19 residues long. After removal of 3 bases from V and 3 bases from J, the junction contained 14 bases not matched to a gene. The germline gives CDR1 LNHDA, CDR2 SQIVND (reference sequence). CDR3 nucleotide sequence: TGTGCCAGTAGTATCTATTGGAGTGGGACAGGGAGGGACACCGGGGAGCTGTTTTTT. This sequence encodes CASSIYWSGTGRDTGELFF.

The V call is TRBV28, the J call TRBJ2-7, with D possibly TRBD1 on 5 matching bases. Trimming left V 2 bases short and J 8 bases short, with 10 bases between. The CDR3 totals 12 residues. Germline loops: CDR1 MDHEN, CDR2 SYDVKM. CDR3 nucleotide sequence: TGTGCCAGCAGTTTACGGCAGGGTAAGCAGTACTTC. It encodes CASSLRQGKQYF.

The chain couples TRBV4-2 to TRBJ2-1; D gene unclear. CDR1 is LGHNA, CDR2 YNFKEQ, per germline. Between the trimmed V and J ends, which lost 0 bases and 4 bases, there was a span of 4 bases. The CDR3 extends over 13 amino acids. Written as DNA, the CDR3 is TGTGCCAGCAGCCAAGAACTGTACAATGAGCAGTTCTTC. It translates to CASSQELYNEQFF.

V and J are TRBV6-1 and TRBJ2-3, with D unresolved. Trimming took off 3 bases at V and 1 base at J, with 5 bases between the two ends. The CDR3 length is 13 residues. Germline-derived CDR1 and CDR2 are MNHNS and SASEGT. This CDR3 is CASSETRTDTQYF. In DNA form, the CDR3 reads TGTGCCAGCAGTGAGACACGCACAGATACGCAGTATTTT.

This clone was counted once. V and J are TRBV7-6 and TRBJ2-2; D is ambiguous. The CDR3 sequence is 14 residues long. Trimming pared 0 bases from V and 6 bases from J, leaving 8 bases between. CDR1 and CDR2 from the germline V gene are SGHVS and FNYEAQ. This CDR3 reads CASSLATTPGELFF. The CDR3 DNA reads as TGTGCCAGCAGCTTAGCTACGACTCCCGGGGAGCTGTTTTTT.

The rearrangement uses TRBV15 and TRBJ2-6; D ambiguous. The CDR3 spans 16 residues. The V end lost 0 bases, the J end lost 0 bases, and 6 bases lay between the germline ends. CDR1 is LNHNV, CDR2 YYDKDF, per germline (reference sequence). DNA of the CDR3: TGTGCCACCAGCAGAGATCAAGCCTCTGGGGCCAACGTCCTGACTTTC. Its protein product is CATSRDQASGANVLTF.

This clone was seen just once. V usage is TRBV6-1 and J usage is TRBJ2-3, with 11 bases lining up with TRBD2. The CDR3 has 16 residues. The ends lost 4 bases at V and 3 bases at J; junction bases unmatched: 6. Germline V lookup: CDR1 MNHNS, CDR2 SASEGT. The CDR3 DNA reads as TGTGCCAGCAGTGTACCTAGCGGGGGGCCTACAGATACGCAGTATTTT. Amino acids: CASSVPSGGPTDTQYF.